This T cell receptor (beta chain) originates from a study of regulatory T cells in long-lasting Graves disease. Whole-study results and caveats: Analysis covered peripheral blood alone, not thyroid tissue.

This clonotype has a count of ten or more. Its antigen is undetermined. Specified time point: newly diagnosed GD, antithyroid drugs for less than 3 months. With RNA extracted from PBMCs as input, the TCR library was made. In each case, Graves' disease was diagnosed per American Thyroid Association guidelines. Trimming left V 3 bases short and J 6 bases short, with 5 bases between. From germline, CDR1 is SEHNR and CDR2 FQNEAQ (reference sequence). The CDR3 covers 11 residues. With iRepertoire HTBI primers and Arm-PCR of CDR3 regions, TCR beta libraries were built. TCRdb independently ran MiXCR on the multiplex PCR reads; one entry per CDR3 protein. The profile shows about 310,000 distinct CDR3 sequences, 18% of them singletons.

The sample in question was peripheral blood mononuclear cells (PBMCs), obtained at new diagnosis, from a patient treated with antithyroid drugs. The TCR comes from a female donor with Graves disease. V is TRBV7-9 and J is TRBJ1-1; D not certain. The CDR3 nucleotides are TGTGCCAGCAGCTTGGTAGCTGAAGCTTTCTTT. It codes for CASSLVAEAFF.